Presented here are 23 T cell receptor beta chains from one specimen sequenced in a study of T cells in Graves' hyperthyroidism and ophthalmopathy. The source material, RNA transcripts, was used to amplify TCR beta CDR3 regions. The TCR CDR3 first-round RT-PCR relied on the HTBI primer set. TCRdb used MiXCR to reprocess the multiplex PCR reads, holding one entry per CDR3 protein. The table lists hundreds of thousands of distinct CDR3 sequences, just under 45% of them singletons. Sequencing was performed on peripheral blood or thyroid tissue (not recorded which). The receptor source for this set is an adult man with Graves' disease, either hyperthyroidism or ophthalmopathy (not recorded which).

J is TRBJ1-6 and V is TRBV24-1, with TRBD1 as a possible D gene (6 bases). Germline assignment: CDR1 KGHDR and CDR2 SFDVKD. The CDR3 is 12 residues long. The CDR3 protein is CAKGGGDSPLHF. The DNA for the CDR3 is TGTGCGAAAGGAGGGGGTGACTCACCCCTCCACTTT.

This sequence joins TRBV7-9 and TRBJ2-6; D ambiguous. The CDR3 has 16 residues. Trimming took off 1 base at V and 3 bases at J, with 10 bases between the two ends. The germline CDR1 and CDR2 sequences are SEHNR and FQNEAQ (reference sequence). The DNA of the CDR3 is TGTGCCAGCAGCTTAGATATAGCCCATGGGGCCAACGTCCTGACTTTC. Amino acid sequence: CASSLDIAHGANVLTF.

This rearrangement joins TRBV7-9 to TRBJ2-6; TRBD1 agrees at 8 bases. CDR1 is SEHNR and CDR2 is FQNEAQ in the germline V gene (reference sequence). With 5 bases clipped from V and 0 bases from J, the junction kept 6 bases outside the gene matches. CDR3 size: 17 residues. CDR3 bases: TGTGCCAGCAGCCCGGACAGGGCTTTCTCTGGGGCCAACGTCCTGACTTTC. It specifies CASSPDRAFSGANVLTF.

This clonotype was detected only once. The V and J genes are TRBV7-8 and TRBJ1-4; TRBD1 matches 7 bases. J lost 4 bases, V lost 5 bases, and 7 bases had no gene match. CDR3 length equals 15 residues. The germline V gene has CDR1 SGHVS and CDR2 FQNEAQ. The CDR3 loop is CASSPTGTDNEKLFF. The CDR3 DNA reads as TGTGCCAGCAGCCCAACTGGGACAGATAATGAAAAACTGTTTTTT. The full variable domain, its missing parts supplied by reference TRBV7-8 and TRBJ1-4, is GAGVSQSPRYKVAKRGQDVALRCDPISGHVSLFWYQQALGQGPEFLTYFQNEAQLDKSGLPSDRFFAERPEGSVSTLKIQRTQQEDSAVYLCASSPTGTDNEKLFFGSGTQLSVL.

Worth noting for this clonotype: At one end, the junction sequence differs from germline, possibly due to a read error. The chain is built from TRBV7-9 and TRBJ1-6, with a possible D match to TRBD1 (5 bases). CDR1 SEHNR and CDR2 FQNEAQ come from the germline V gene (reference sequence). The CDR3 contains 17 residues. DNA for the CDR3: TGTGCCAGCAGCGGGGCGCCACCGAGCTCCTATAATTCACCCCCCCACTTT. Translating it yields CASSGAPPSSYNSPPHF.

The chain couples TRBV7-3 to TRBJ2-2, with 8 bases aligning to TRBD2. CDR3 length: 17 amino acids. Trimming took 1 base from V and 4 from J; bases not matched to a gene: 8. Germline lookup yields CDR1 SGHTA and CDR2 FQGTGA. DNA of the CDR3: TGTGCCAGCAGCTTAAGACCGGGACTAGGTTCCACCGGGGAGCTGTTTTTT. It is translated as CASSLRPGLGSTGELFF.

The rearrangement uses TRBV20-1 and TRBJ1-5, with D perhaps TRBD1 (5 bases). This CDR3 comprises 16 residues. Germline CDR1 reads DFQATT; CDR2 reads SNEGSKA (reference sequence). Between the trimmed V and J ends, which lost 6 bases and 3 bases, there was a span of 21 bases. The CDR3: CSATPAGTGNNQPQHF. The CDR3 DNA reads TGCAGTGCGACACCTGCGGGGACGGGGAACAATCAGCCCCAGCATTTT.

Notes on this clonotype: With a much larger clone just one base away, this may be a read error. The chain joins TRBV12-3 or TRBV12-4 to TRBJ1-1, with D perhaps matching TRBD1 (6 bases). V was shortened by 6 bases and J by 9 bases, with 8 bases between the two germline ends. CDR3 length: 10 residues. The CDR3, as DNA: TGTGCCAGCAGGCGGGACAAAGCTTTCTTT. It encodes CASRRDKAFF.

V gene TRBV15 combines with J gene TRBJ2-7, with TRBD2 matching 9 bases. Germline values: CDR1 LNHNV, CDR2 YYDKDF (reference sequence). J was trimmed by 6 bases and V by 3 bases; bases with no gene match: 6. This CDR3 has 14 residues. CDR3 loop: CATSRVAGASEQYF. The CDR3 DNA reads TGTGCCACCAGCAGGGTAGCGGGAGCATCCGAGCAGTACTTC.

The sample holds many counts of this clonotype. The V call is TRBV12-3 or TRBV12-4, the J call TRBJ2-5, with 7 nucleotides matching TRBD2. The junction had 2 bases not matched to a gene; V was cut back by 3 bases and J by 4 bases. The CDR3 sequence is 13 residues long. The CDR3, as DNA: TGTGCCAGCAGTTTCGGGGGGACAGAGACCCAGTACTTC. It yields the protein CASSFGGTETQYF.

This chain connects TRBV12-3 or TRBV12-4 to TRBJ2-2, with D perhaps TRBD1 (5 bases). The CDR3 runs 13 residues. Trimming pared 5 bases from V and 6 bases from J, leaving 10 bases between. CDR3 coding DNA: TGTGCCAGCAGTGGACGGACACCCGGGGAGCTGTTTTTT. Amino acids: CASSGRTPGELFF.

The chain couples TRBV7-8 to TRBJ2-7, with D perhaps assigned TRBD1 or TRBD2 (5 bases each). V dropped 6 bases and J dropped 1 base, with 22 bases sitting between them. The germline V gene encodes CDR1 SGHVS and CDR2 FQNEAQ. CDR3 length: 17 amino acids. The CDR3 nucleotides read TGTGCCAGCAGTTACTCTGGTTCGGGGCTTTTGTCCTACGAGCAGTACTTC. Protein product: CASSYSGSGLLSYEQYF.

Only a few counts were recorded for this clonotype. The rearrangement uses TRBV6-5 and TRBJ2-7, with D possibly being TRBD2 (5 bases). From germline, CDR1 is MNHEY and CDR2 SVGAGI. Trimming removed 5 bases at V and 0 bases at J, with 23 bases between. This CDR3 spans 18 amino acids. The CDR3 DNA is TGTGCCAGCAGTCCCCTTACGCGGCGGGCGAAGAGCTCCTACGAGCAGTACTTC. Protein product: CASSPLTRRAKSSYEQYF.

V is TRBV20-1 and J is TRBJ2-7; 7 positions agree with TRBD2. The CDR3 runs to 13 residues. The germline V gene has CDR1 DFQATT and CDR2 SNEGSKA (reference sequence). Germline trimming cut 3 bases from V and 2 bases from J; bases unmatched to any gene: 4. The CDR3 sequence: CSARETSPYEQYF. The CDR3 DNA is TGCAGTGCTAGGGAGACTAGCCCCTACGAGCAGTACTTC.

This clonotype showed up many times. The rearrangement uses TRBV29-1 and TRBJ2-2; D perhaps matches TRBD2 (6 bases). V was pared by 5 bases and J by 1 base, with 14 bases between. CDR1 SQVTM and CDR2 ANQGSEA come from the germline V gene. The CDR3 runs to 15 residues. The CDR3 bases are TGCAGCGTTTCCTCCGGGACTTTGAACACCGGGGAGCTGTTTTTT. Translating gives CSVSSGTLNTGELFF.

The V gene is TRBV9, the J gene TRBJ1-1; 7 nucleotides line up with TRBD1. With 4 bases clipped from V and 5 bases from J, the junction kept 11 bases outside the gene matches. Germline V gene data show CDR1 as SGDLS and CDR2 as YYNGEE. The CDR3 contains 15 residues. As DNA, the CDR3 is TGTGCCAGCAGCTTGGGACAGTCTCGGGTAACTGAAGCTTTCTTT. Translating it yields CASSLGQSRVTEAFF.

This clonotype turned up a few times. The V and J genes are TRBV7-2 and TRBJ1-2, with 8 bases that match TRBD1. The V and J ends lost 5 bases and 7 bases, in that order; junction bases with no gene match: 9. There are 14 residues in the CDR3. The germline gives CDR1 SGHTA, CDR2 FQGNSA. This CDR3 is CASSLSGTGGGYTF. In nucleotides, the CDR3 is TGTGCCAGCAGCCTATCCGGGACAGGAGGTGGCTACACCTTC.

The chain uses TRBV11-2 and TRBJ1-4; D uncertain. Per the germline V gene, CDR1 is SGHAT and CDR2 is FQNNGV. The V and J ends lost 5 bases and 3 bases respectively, with 7 bases between them. CDR3 length: 13 residues. The CDR3 protein is CASSQQPNEKLFF. The CDR3, as DNA: TGTGCCAGCAGCCAGCAGCCTAATGAAAAACTGTTTTTT. Using reference TRBV11-2 and TRBJ1-4 for the parts outside the CDR3, the full variable domain is EAGVAQSPRYKIIEKRQSVAFWCNPISGHATLYWYQQILGQGPKLLIQFQNNGVVDDSQLPKDRFSAERLKGVDSTLKIQPAKLEDSAVYLCASSQQPNEKLFFGSGTQLSVL.

The chain carries TRBV29-1 and TRBJ1-6; 9 bases are a match to TRBD1. This CDR3 region has 15 residues. Losses at the gene ends were 6 bases for V and 5 bases for J; bases not matched to a gene: 8. The germline CDR1 and CDR2 sequences are SQVTM and ANQGSEA. DNA for the CDR3: TGCAGCGTGGGACAGGGAGGAGGGGATAATTCACCCCTCCACTTT. Encoded protein: CSVGQGGGDNSPLHF.

Ten or more counts support this clonotype. The chain is built from TRBV2 and TRBJ2-7; D may be TRBD1 (5 bases). Trimming removed 5 bases from V and 2 bases from J, with 16 bases in between. This CDR3 is 15 amino acids long. CDR1 and CDR2 from the germline V gene are SNHLY and FYNNEI. The CDR3 nucleotides read TGTGCCAGCAGTCACAGGAAACAGCAGACCTACGAGCAGTACTTC. Its protein product is CASSHRKQQTYEQYF.

The chain recombines TRBV9 with TRBJ1-2, with 9 bases that match TRBD1. The germline V gene has CDR1 SGDLS and CDR2 YYNGEE. The CDR3 extends over 15 amino acids. J gave up 4 bases and V 3 bases, and 7 bases lay outside the gene matches. The CDR3 sequence: CASSEGTGSGYGYTF. In DNA, the CDR3 is TGTGCCAGCAGCGAAGGGACAGGGTCGGGCTATGGCTACACCTTC.

The sample holds a few counts of this clonotype. The chain combines TRBV5-1 with TRBJ1-6; D remains unclear. From germline, CDR1 is SGHRS and CDR2 YFSETQ. Trimming left V 0 bases short and J 8 bases short, with 12 bases between. The CDR3 sequence is 15 residues long. CDR3 region: CASSLEPRYDSPLHF. CDR3 DNA sequence: TGCGCCAGCAGCTTGGAACCTAGATACGATTCACCCCTCCACTTT.

Only a few counts were recorded for this clonotype. The chain uses TRBV10-3 and TRBJ2-7; no clear D. In germline, CDR1 is ENHRY, CDR2 SYGVKD. V lost 10 bases to trimming and J lost 6 bases, with 19 bases between them. The CDR3 sequence is 13 residues long. The DNA for the CDR3 is TGTGCCAGCATCGGACGGCGGCGGCGCGAGCAGTACTTC. Residues: CASIGRRRREQYF.